The 10 T cell receptor beta chains below all came from one sample that was sequenced in a study of OX40 agonist ivuxolimab in advanced cancers. Some clones are missing from TCRdb's copy, which holds only in-frame ones; the method was immunoSEQ multiplex PCR. The profile covers about 77,000 clones, with around 86% appearing a single time and under 0.75% taken by the ten largest. The material was CD4+ or CD8+ T cells sorted from blood, obtained in a trial of the OX40 agonist ivuxolimab. The source of these receptors is an adult with an advanced solid tumor such as melanoma, head and neck, liver or kidney cancer.

The gene calls are TRBV6-6 and TRBJ2-7; no reliable D call. CDR3 length equals 14 residues. Germline assignment: CDR1 MNHNY and CDR2 SVGAGI (reference sequence). V dropped 0 bases and J dropped 3 bases, with 9 bases sitting between them. CDR3 sequence (DNA): TGTGCCAGCAGTTACTCCCGGACCATCTACGAGCAGTACTTC. It encodes CASSYSRTIYEQYF.

This chain connects TRBV28 to TRBJ2-5; D possibly matches TRBD1 or TRBD2 (6 bases each). There are 17 residues in the CDR3. Trimming removed 2 bases at V and 4 bases at J, with 20 bases between. CDR1 is MDHEN and CDR2 is SYDVKM in the germline V gene. The CDR3, as DNA: TGTGCCAGCAGTTTAGAATTGGGGGGCCCGCTAAGAGAGACCCAGTACTTC. This gives the protein CASSLELGGPLRETQYF.

The chain couples TRBV7-2 to TRBJ1-1; TRBD1 might be the D (5 bases). Trimming shortened V by 6 bases and J by 5 bases, and 13 bases separated the two germline ends. Germline loops: CDR1 SGHTA, CDR2 FQGNSA. This CDR3 contains 13 residues. The CDR3 is CASSWRGVTEAFF. The CDR3 bases are TGTGCCAGCAGTTGGCGAGGGGTAACTGAAGCTTTCTTT. The whole variable domain, remainder taken from reference TRBV7-2 and TRBJ1-1, is GAGVSQSPSNKVTEKGKDVELRCDPISGHTALYWYRQSLGQGLEFLIYFQGNSAPDKSGLPSDRFSAERTGGSVSTLTIQRTQQEDSAVYLCASSWRGVTEAFFGQGTRLTVV.

This clone has just one count. This chain connects TRBV5-4 to TRBJ2-5; D is perhaps TRBD1 or TRBD2 (6 bases each). Germline V lookup: CDR1 SGHNT, CDR2 YYREEE (reference sequence). The CDR3 loop spans 15 amino acids. V lost 4 bases to trimming and J lost 5 bases, with 18 bases between them. The CDR3 sequence is CASSPESQGRETQYF. The DNA of the CDR3 is TGTGCCAGCAGCCCGGAGAGCCAGGGGAGGGAGACCCAGTACTTC.

The rearrangement joins TRBV7-8 to TRBJ2-7; 10 bases fit TRBD1. V lost 4 bases, J lost 2 bases, and 2 bases stayed unmatched. The CDR3 is 14 amino acids. Germline V gene lookup returns CDR1 SGHVS and CDR2 FQNEAQ. The CDR3 DNA is TGTGCCAGCAGCTCCGGACAGGGGGCCTACGAGCAGTACTTC. Its protein product is CASSSGQGAYEQYF. The full variable domain, completed using reference TRBV7-8 and TRBJ2-7, is GAGVSQSPRYKVAKRGQDVALRCDPISGHVSLFWYQQALGQGPEFLTYFQNEAQLDKSGLPSDRFFAERPEGSVSTLKIQRTQQEDSAVYLCASSSGQGAYEQYFGPGTRLTVT.

V and J are TRBV2 and TRBJ2-1; weak D call: TRBD1 (5 bases). This CDR3 comprises 14 residues. Trimming pared 8 bases from V and 1 base from J, leaving 12 bases between. Germline V gives CDR1 SNHLY, CDR2 FYNNEI. DNA for the CDR3: TGTGCCAGCGATGTTGACAGTTCCTACAATGAGCAGTTCTTC. It translates to CASDVDSSYNEQFF.

V usage is TRBV19 and J usage is TRBJ1-5; D gene uncertain. This CDR3 spans 13 amino acids. With 4 bases removed from V and 6 bases from J, the gap between germline ends came to 10 bases. Germline CDR1 LNHDA, CDR2 SQIVND (reference sequence). The CDR3 loop is CASSTDWGQPQHF. CDR3 coding DNA: TGTGCCAGTAGTACGGACTGGGGTCAGCCCCAGCATTTT.

V is TRBV5-1 and J is TRBJ2-5; 12 bases line up with TRBD2. This CDR3 is 15 amino acids long. Germline assignment: CDR1 SGHRS and CDR2 YFSETQ. The ends lost 2 bases at V and 5 bases at J; junction bases unmatched: 4. The CDR3 is CASSLSSGRDETQYF. For the CDR3, the DNA is TGCGCCAGCAGCTTATCTAGCGGGAGGGATGAGACCCAGTACTTC.

V gene TRBV4-1 combines with J gene TRBJ1-4, with D tentatively TRBD1 (6 bases). Germline V lookup: CDR1 MGHRA, CDR2 YSYEKL. Trimming stripped 4 bases from V and 7 bases from J, with 19 bases between. CDR3 length equals 16 residues. The CDR3 nucleotides are TGCGCCAGCAGCCCCCCCAGGGGCAGGGGAGGTGAAAAACTGTTTTTT. It yields the protein CASSPPRGRGGEKLFF.

This clone was counted between two and nine times. The genes are TRBV5-1 and TRBJ2-1; 14 bases line up with TRBD2. V lost 1 base and J lost 9; bases outside the gene matches: 9. CDR1 and CDR2 (germline): SGHRS, YFSETQ. The CDR3 consists of 17 residues. CDR3: CASSLTGTSGRSGEQFF. CDR3 DNA sequence: TGCGCCAGCAGCTTGACAGGGACTAGCGGGAGATCGGGTGAGCAGTTCTTC. The whole variable domain, remainder taken from reference TRBV5-1 and TRBJ2-1, is KAGVTQTPRYLIKTRGQQVTLSCSPISGHRSVSWYQQTPGQGLQFLFEYFSETQRNKGNFPGRFSGRQFSNSRSEMNVSTLELGDSALYLCASSLTGTSGRSGEQFFGPGTRLTVL.